The present TCR beta chain was sequenced within a study of T cells in women clearing cervical HPV infection. At the level of the study: For cases, blood was sampled a median about 140 days after lesion detection, interquartile range roughly 80 to 230 days.

Sequencing was performed with immunoSEQ multiplex PCR; in TCRdb, only in-frame clones are kept and a portion is missing. The table for this sample gives tens of thousands of clones. Germline V CDR1 and CDR2: SEHNR, FQNEAQ (reference sequence). Trimming took off 0 bases at V and 7 bases at J, with 10 bases between the two ends. The length of the CDR3 is 14 residues. Notes on this clone: The CDR3 extends 3 residues past the end of the read, so its final part is completed from the germline J gene.

The chain carries TRBV7-9 and TRBJ1-3; D possibly corresponds to TRBD1 (6 bases). The TCR sequence derives from a woman between 18 and 75 years old with a cervical HPV16 infection that either progressed to CIN3+ or cleared (not recorded which). The sample was blood buffy coat. The CDR3 spells CASSLAETGNTIYF. CDR3 bases read: TGTGCCAGCAGCTTAGCGGAAACAGGGAACACC.